The rows below give T cell receptor beta chains drawn from one sample of a study of shared clonotypes between healthy human individuals. Profiled with immunoSEQ multiplex PCR; TCRdb holds only in-frame clones, not every one. Of 950,000 to 1,100,000 clones in the sample, around 82% were seen once. Specimen: memory CD4+ T cells from PBMCs. The receptors shown here come from a man in his late teens or twenties in good health. Some clones in this sample may be carry-over from other donors' samples. Both conserved end residues are part of each CDR3. D genes are given only for firm matches. Not all rows give a size; the values are once, few, many and, for expanded clones, a class.

d_gene | abundance | j_gene | v_gene | CDR3aa | CDR3nt
TRBD2 | NA | TRBJ2-3 | TRBV15 | CATSRLSGRSTDTQYF | TGTGCCACCAGCAGACTGAGCGGGAGGTCCACAGATACGCAGTATTTT
NA | NA | TRBJ2-5 | TRBV11-2 | CASSSRDIGETQYF | TGTGCCAGCAGCTCTCGCGATATTGGGGAGACCCAGTACTTC
NA | once | TRBJ2-5 | TRBV20-1 | CSANSQETQYF | TGCAGTGCTAATAGCCAAGAGACCCAGTACTTC
NA | few | TRBJ1-1 | TRBV29-1 | CSAGTEEAFF | TGCAGCGCCGGGACGGAGGAAGCTTTCTTT
NA | many | TRBJ2-3 | TRBV27 | CASSFGGADTQYF | TGTGCCAGCAGTTTTGGGGGTGCAGATACGCAGTATTTT
TRBD2 | NA | TRBJ2-3 | TRBV30 | CAWVSGSTDAQYF | TGTGCCTGGGTTAGCGGGAGCACAGATGCGCAGTATTTT
NA | NA | TRBJ1-4 | TRBV5-4 | CASSLRAGEKLFF | TGTGCCAGCAGCTTGAGGGCGGGTGAAAAACTGTTTTTT
TRBD2 | NA | TRBJ2-1 | TRBV29-1 | CSGGWTSGYNEQFF | TGCAGCGGGGGATGGACTAGCGGGTACAATGAGCAGTTCTTC
TRBD2 | NA | TRBJ2-7 | TRBV5-1 | CASRQAGGPSTEQYF | TGCGCCAGCAGACAAGCGGGAGGGCCCTCTACCGAGCAGTACTTC
NA | NA | TRBJ1-1 | TRBV7-3 | CASSPAWGTEAFF | TGTGCCAGCAGCCCAGCCTGGGGGACTGAAGCTTTCTTT
NA | many | TRBJ2-5 | TRBV20-1 | CSAEQETQYF | TGCAGTGCTGAACAAGAGACCCAGTACTTC
NA | NA | TRBJ2-7 | TRBV9 | CASSDGGGDIGSYEQYF | TGTGCCAGCAGCGATGGAGGGGGTGATATTGGCTCCTACGAGCAGTACTTC
TRBD1 | NA | TRBJ2-5 | TRBV7-2 | CASSAGQGARETQYF | TGTGCCAGCAGCGCAGGACAGGGGGCAAGGGAGACCCAGTACTTC
TRBD1 | NA | TRBJ2-6 | TRBV19 | CASSLTGAGANVLTF | TGTGCCAGTAGTCTAACAGGGGCTGGGGCCAACGTCCTGACTTTC
NA | NA | TRBJ2-2 | TRBV5-1 | CASSLDRQPNTGELFF | TGCGCCAGCAGCTTGGATCGGCAGCCGAACACCGGGGAGCTGTTTTTT
NA | NA | TRBJ2-1 | TRBV7-2 | CASRASRESEFF | TGTGCCAGCAGGGCGAGCCGGGAGTCTGAGTTCTTC
TRBD1 | NA | TRBJ1-2 | TRBV28 | CASSQAGGFLYGYTF | TGTGCCAGCAGTCAAGCAGGGGGTTTCCTCTATGGCTACACCTTC
TRBD1 | few | TRBJ2-2 | TRBV5-1 | CASSLVGGDTGELFF | TGCGCCAGCAGCTTGGTAGGGGGCGACACCGGGGAGCTGTTTTTT